Shown below are 3 T cell receptor beta chains from a single sample sequenced in a study of graft-versus-host responses after intestinal transplantation. Libraries were prepared by immunoSEQ multiplex PCR; TCRdb keeps only in-frame clonotypes and omits some of them. Of about 88,000 clones detected, less than 95% appear once; the ten largest clones hold around 0.37%. These receptors' targets are unknown. Sequencing used unstimulated CD4+ T cells sorted from spleen or lymph node cells, obtained before transplant. These receptor sequences come from a human donor who was the organ donor for an intestinal transplant.

The chain employs TRBV6-1 and TRBJ1-5; 10 bases are a match to TRBD1. Germline V lookup: CDR1 MNHNS, CDR2 SASEGT. This CDR3 spans 15 amino acids. V shed 6 bases, J shed 2 bases, and the junction held 4 bases outside the gene matches. CDR3 protein: CASSRDRGGNQPQHF. The CDR3 DNA reads as TGTGCCAGCAGCCGGGACAGGGGTGGCAATCAGCCCCAGCATTTT.

This chain uses TRBV18 with TRBJ1-4, with D possibly matching TRBD1 (6 bases). V dropped 6 bases and J dropped 0 bases, with 17 bases sitting between them. CDR1 is KGHSH and CDR2 is LQKENI in the germline V gene. This CDR3 is 17 amino acids long. DNA of the CDR3: TGTGCCAGCTCTCTTTCCGGACAGTATGCAACTAATGAAAAACTGTTTTTT. This encodes CASSLSGQYATNEKLFF.

The chain couples TRBV5-1 to TRBJ2-1; tentative D call: TRBD1 (5 bases). This CDR3 is 14 amino acids long. Germline values: CDR1 SGHRS, CDR2 YFSETQ. Trimming left V 4 bases short and J 4 bases short, with 12 bases between. The CDR3: CASSPQGFYNEQFF. Written as DNA, the CDR3 is TGCGCCAGCAGCCCTCAGGGATTTTACAATGAGCAGTTCTTC.